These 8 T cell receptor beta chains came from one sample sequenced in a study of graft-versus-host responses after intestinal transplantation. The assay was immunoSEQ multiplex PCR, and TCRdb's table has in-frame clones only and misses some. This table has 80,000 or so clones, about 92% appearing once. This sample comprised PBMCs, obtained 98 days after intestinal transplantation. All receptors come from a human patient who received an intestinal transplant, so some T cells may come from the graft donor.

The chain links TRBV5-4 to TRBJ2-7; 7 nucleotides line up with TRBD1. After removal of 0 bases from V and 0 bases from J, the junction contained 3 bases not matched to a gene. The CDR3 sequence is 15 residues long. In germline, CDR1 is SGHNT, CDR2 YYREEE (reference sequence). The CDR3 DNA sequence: TGTGCCAGCAGCTTGGCGACAGGGTCCTCCTACGAGCAGTACTTC. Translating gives CASSLATGSSYEQYF. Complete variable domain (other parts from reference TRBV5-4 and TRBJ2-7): ETGVTQSPTHLIKTRGQQVTLRCSSQSGHNTVSWYQQALGQGPQFIFQYYREEENGRGNFPPRFSGLQFPNYSSELNVNALELDDSALYLCASSLATGSSYEQYFGPGTRLTVT.

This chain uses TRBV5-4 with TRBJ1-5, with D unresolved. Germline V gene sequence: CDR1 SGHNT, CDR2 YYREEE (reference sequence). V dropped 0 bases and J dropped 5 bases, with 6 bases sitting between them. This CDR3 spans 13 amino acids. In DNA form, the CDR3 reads TGTGCCAGCAGCTTGGGAGGACATCAGCCCCAGCATTTT. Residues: CASSLGGHQPQHF.

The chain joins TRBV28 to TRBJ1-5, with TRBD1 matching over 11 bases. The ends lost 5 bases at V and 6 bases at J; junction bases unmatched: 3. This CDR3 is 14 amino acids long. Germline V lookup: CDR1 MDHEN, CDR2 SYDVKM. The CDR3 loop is CASSGGTGGQPQHF. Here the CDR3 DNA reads TGTGCCAGCAGTGGGGGGACAGGGGGTCAGCCCCAGCATTTT.

The CDR3 sequence is CATSKPGLAGETQYF. The CDR3 DNA sequence: TGTGCCACCAGCAAACCGGGACTAGCGGGAGAGACCCAGTACTTC. The rearrangement joins TRBV15 to TRBJ2-5, with 12 bases aligning to TRBD2. CDR3 length: 15 amino acids. Germline values: CDR1 LNHNV, CDR2 YYDKDF (reference sequence). Losses at the gene ends were 4 bases for V and 4 bases for J; bases not matched to a gene: 4.

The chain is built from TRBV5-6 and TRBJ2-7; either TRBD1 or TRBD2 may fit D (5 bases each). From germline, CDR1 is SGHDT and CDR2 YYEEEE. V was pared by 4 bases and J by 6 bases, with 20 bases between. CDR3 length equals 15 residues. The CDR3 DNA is TGTGCCAGCAGCCACCTAGAGGGCAGGGTGAGCGAGCAGTACTTC. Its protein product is CASSHLEGRVSEQYF.

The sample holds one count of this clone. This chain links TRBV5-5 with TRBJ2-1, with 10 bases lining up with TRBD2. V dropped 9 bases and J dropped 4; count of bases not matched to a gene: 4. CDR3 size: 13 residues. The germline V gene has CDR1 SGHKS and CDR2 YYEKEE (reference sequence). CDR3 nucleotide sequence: TGTGCCACAGGACTAGCGGCATACAATGAGCAGTTCTTC. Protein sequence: CATGLAAYNEQFF.

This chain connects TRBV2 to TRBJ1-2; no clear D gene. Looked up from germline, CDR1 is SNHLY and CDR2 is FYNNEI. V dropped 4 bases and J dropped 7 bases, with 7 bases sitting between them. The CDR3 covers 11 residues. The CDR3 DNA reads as TGTGCCAGCAGTGCGGGGTTTGGCTACACCTTC. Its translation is CASSAGFGYTF.

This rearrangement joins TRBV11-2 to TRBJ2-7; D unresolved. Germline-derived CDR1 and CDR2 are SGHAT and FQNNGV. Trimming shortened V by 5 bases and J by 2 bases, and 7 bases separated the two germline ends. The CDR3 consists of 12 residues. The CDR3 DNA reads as TGTGCCAGCAGCCTCCATCCCTACGAGCAGTACTTC. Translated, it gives CASSLHPYEQYF.